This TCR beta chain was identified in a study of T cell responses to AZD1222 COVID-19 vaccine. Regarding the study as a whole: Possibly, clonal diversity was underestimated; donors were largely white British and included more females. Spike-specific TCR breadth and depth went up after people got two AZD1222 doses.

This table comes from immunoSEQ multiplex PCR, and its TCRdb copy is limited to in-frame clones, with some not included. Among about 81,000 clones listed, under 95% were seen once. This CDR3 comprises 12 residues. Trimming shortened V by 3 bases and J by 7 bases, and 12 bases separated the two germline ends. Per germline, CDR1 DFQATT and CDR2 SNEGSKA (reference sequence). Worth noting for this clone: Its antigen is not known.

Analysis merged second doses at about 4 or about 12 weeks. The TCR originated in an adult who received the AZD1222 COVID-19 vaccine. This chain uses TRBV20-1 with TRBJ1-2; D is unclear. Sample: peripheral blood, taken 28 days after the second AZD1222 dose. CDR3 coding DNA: TGCAGTGCTAGTCGGGCCGTTCTTGGCTACACCTTC. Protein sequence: CSASRAVLGYTF.